The 4 T cell receptor beta chains below all came from one sample that was sequenced in a study of CXCR3-negative and CXCR3-positive naive CD8 T cells. Overall study results and limits: TRB CDR3s were more hydrophobic in CXCR3-positive than in CXCR3-negative naive cells.

5' RACE with UMI labels generated the TRB cDNA libraries. TCRdb reanalyzed the 5' RACE reads, giving one entry per CDR3 protein sequence and no DNA. Recorded for this sample: approximately 98,000 distinct CDR3 sequences. Their antigens are not known. The material sequenced was naive CXCR3+ CD8+ T cells from blood. Subset here: CD45RO-CCR7+CD27+CD95- naive CD8+ T cells expressing CXCR3 (TNR3+). Receptors were obtained from a human donor in good health. Some clones in this sample may be carry-over from other donors' samples.

The J gene is TRBJ1-1, the V gene TRBV29-1. The CDR3 sequence is 12 residues long. Germline loops: CDR1 SQVTM, CDR2 ANQGSEA. CDR3 in amino acids: CSVEDQNTEAFF.

V gene TRBV6-4 combines with J gene TRBJ2-5; TCRdb gives TRBD1 as the D gene, but with no DNA this cannot be confirmed. The CDR3 consists of 12 residues. The V gene's germline CDR1 is MRHNA and CDR2 SNTAGT. CDR3 amino acids: CASKTGEETQYF.

The V gene is TRBV2, the J gene TRBJ2-2; the D call from TCRdb, TRBD1, cannot be confirmed without DNA. Germline V gene sequence: CDR1 SNHLY, CDR2 FYNNEI. The CDR3 covers 19 residues. The chain's CDR3 is CASGGLGTKPTANTGELFF.

The chain uses TRBV9 and TRBJ1-6; TCRdb gives TRBD1 as the D gene, but with no DNA this cannot be confirmed. The CDR3 is 16 amino acids. The germline V gene has CDR1 SGDLS and CDR2 YYNGEE. This chain's CDR3 is CASSPKTGSDNPPLHF.